This entry lists 8 T cell receptor beta chains sequenced from one sample in a study of cytomegalovirus exposure and HLA in healthy donors. Primers included in the PCR were 60 Vbeta and 13 Jbeta primers. This table comes from immunoSEQ multiplex PCR, and its TCRdb copy is limited to in-frame clones, with some not included. The repertoire table contains 150,000 to 200,000 clones. Material: PBMCs. The source is a man younger than 40 in good health and CMV-seronegative.

The rearrangement joins TRBV2 to TRBJ1-6; D is perhaps TRBD1 (5 bases). In germline, CDR1 is SNHLY, CDR2 FYNNEI. This CDR3 region has 15 residues. Trimming took 6 bases from V and 9 from J, leaving 18 bases between them. The CDR3 region has the DNA TGTGCCAGCAGCACCGAGCGGGGGATGGGTTCACCCCTCCACTTT. As protein: CASSTERGMGSPLHF.

The genes are TRBV5-4 and TRBJ1-2; TRBD1 aligns across 7 bases. The CDR3 has 16 amino acids. Trimming at V came to 4 bases and at J to 2 bases, leaving 11 bases not matched to a gene. The germline CDR1 and CDR2 sequences are SGHNT and YYREEE (reference sequence). CDR3 sequence reads: CASSPGLTGRNYGYTF. CDR3 sequence (DNA): TGTGCCAGCAGCCCAGGCTTGACAGGGAGAAACTATGGCTACACCTTC.

This sequence joins TRBV2 and TRBJ2-7; 9 bases are shared with TRBD1. The CDR3 is made up of 14 amino acids. Germline V gene sequence: CDR1 SNHLY, CDR2 FYNNEI. V lost 10 bases, J lost 2 bases, and 9 bases stayed unmatched. Here the CDR3 reads CAIPRTGETYEQYF. The CDR3 DNA follows: TGTGCCATCCCAAGGACAGGGGAAACCTACGAGCAGTACTTC.

The V call is TRBV15, the J call TRBJ2-5, with TRBD2 as a possible D gene (7 bases). The end of the DNA is better explained by TRBJ2-7, so the J call may be wrong. CDR1 LNHNV and CDR2 YYDKDF come from the germline V gene (reference sequence). The CDR3 has 14 amino acids. CDR3 in amino acids: CATSREGGAYEQYF. Here the CDR3 DNA reads TGTGCCACCAGCAGAGAGGGGGGGGCTTACGAGCAGTACTTC.

The chain joins TRBV7-2 to TRBJ2-2, with 8 bases aligning to TRBD2. This CDR3 region has 15 residues. Germline-derived CDR1 and CDR2 are SGHTA and FQGNSA. The V gene end was trimmed by 3 bases and the J gene end by 3 bases; junction bases not matched to a gene: 3. The CDR3 loop reads CASSFQAGDTGELFF. The DNA for the CDR3 is TGTGCCAGCAGCTTTCAAGCGGGGGACACCGGGGAGCTGTTTTTT.

The chain employs TRBV11-3 and TRBJ1-1; D unresolved. Germline V gene data show CDR1 as SGHNT and CDR2 as YENEEA. Trimming cost V 2 bases and J 4 bases, with 5 bases left between them. The CDR3 is 12 residues long. In DNA, the CDR3 is TGTGCCAGCAGCTTAACCGGCACTGAAGCTTTCTTT. It is translated as CASSLTGTEAFF.

The chain combines TRBV7-9 with TRBJ1-1; TRBD1 agrees at 8 bases. The CDR3 runs 14 residues. CDR1 SEHNR and CDR2 FQNEAQ come from the germline V gene (reference sequence). V shed 2 bases and J 1 base; nucleotides not matched to a gene: 0. The CDR3: CASSLQGANTEAFF. CDR3 DNA sequence: TGTGCCAGCAGCTTACAGGGGGCGAACACTGAAGCTTTCTTT.

V and J are TRBV5-1 and TRBJ2-1, with a possible D match to TRBD2 (6 bases). The V end was cut by 6 bases, the J end by 6 bases, with 19 bases between. The germline V gene has CDR1 SGHRS and CDR2 YFSETQ. The CDR3 totals 15 residues. The CDR3: CASNPGQPGLNEQFF. DNA for the CDR3: TGCGCCAGCAACCCGGGCCAACCGGGACTCAATGAGCAGTTCTTC.